This TCR beta chain emerged from a study of blood T cells in healthy people across ages. Study-wide points: Significant beta diversity loss was already apparent by age 40, declining roughly linearly.

Concerning this clonotype: Its antigen remains unidentified.

V was shortened by 4 bases and J by 4 bases, with 9 bases between the two germline ends. From germline, CDR1 is SQVTM and CDR2 ANQGSEA. The CDR3 has 12 amino acids. Then a second PCR, running roughly 7 to 11 cycles, was carried out with a sample-barcoded 5' primer and a J-beta primer mix. One entry per CDR3 protein, called by TCRdb with MiXCR from the 5' RACE reads. The sample lists some 1,000,000 distinct CDR3 sequences, around 27% occurring once. These data also featured in a second study, about T cells of mothers and their children. That paper states: The extracted RNA was employed in its entirety for cDNA synthesis, at approximately 1.6 ug per 15 ul. Second-PCR primer M1S introduced sample barcodes and 2-4 random nucleotides. Slightly, though not significantly, more overlap was seen in related than in unrelated mother-child pairs.

This TCR was recovered from a girl aged 2-10 years in good health. The chain joins TRBV29-1 to TRBJ2-3; possible D gene TRBD2, 5 bases. Sequencing was performed on blood. CDR3 loop: CSVAAGSDTQYF. CDR3 DNA: TGCAGCGTTGCGGCGGGTTCAGATACGCAGTATTTT.